The rows below give T cell receptor beta chains drawn from one sample of a study of radiation and T cells in renal cell carcinoma. The assay was immunoSEQ multiplex PCR, and TCRdb's table has in-frame clones only and misses some. The sample has about 49,000 clones; 80% are singletons. The sequencing used blood, collected from a patient whose treatment included radiotherapy and nephrectomy. Receptor source: a woman between 65 and 79 years old with renal cell carcinoma. CDR3s include the opening cysteine and the closing phenylalanine or tryptophan. A D gene is named only where the DNA matches it firmly. Not every row has a clone size; where given, it reads once, few, many or a size class.

NA | TRBJ2-7 | TRBV27 | NA | CASSSAGLAYEQYF | TGTGCCAGCAGTTCCGCGGGTCTAGCCTACGAGCAGTACTTC
NA | TRBJ2-1 | TRBV11-2 | NA | CASSLLFSEQFF | TGTGCCAGCAGCTTATTATTCTCTGAGCAGTTCTTC
NA | TRBJ2-5 | TRBV27 | NA | CASSLSEFETQYF | TGTGCCAGCAGTTTATCGGAGTTTGAGACCCAGTACTTC
NA | TRBJ2-2 | TRBV5-1 | TRBD1 | CASSGGQTNTGELFF | TGCGCCAGCAGCGGGGGACAGACGAACACCGGGGAGCTGTTTTTT
NA | TRBJ2-7 | TRBV18 | NA | CASSPPGVSSYEQYF | TGTGCCAGCTCACCACCAGGTGTGAGCTCCTACGAGCAGTACTTC
NA | TRBJ2-7 | TRBV27 | TRBD2 | CASNSLAGVYEQYF | TGTGCCAGCAACTCACTAGCGGGGGTTTACGAGCAGTACTTC
NA | TRBJ1-4 | TRBV11-3 | NA | CASSLELNEKLFF | TGTGCCAGCAGCCTAGAGCTTAATGAAAAACTGTTTTTT
NA | TRBJ1-2 | TRBV30 | TRBD1 | CAWSAGQGAAGYTF | TGTGCCTGGAGTGCCGGACAGGGGGCCGCTGGCTACACCTTC
NA | TRBJ2-7 | TRBV7-8 | TRBD1 | CASSLTHRDRTYEQYF | TGTGCCAGCAGCTTAACCCACAGGGACAGGACTTACGAGCAGTACTTC
NA | TRBJ2-7 | TRBV7-2 | TRBD2 | CASSFTSGAEQYF | TGTGCCAGCAGCTTTACTAGCGGGGCCGAGCAGTACTTC
NA | TRBJ1-1 | TRBV29-1 | TRBD1 | CSGARDRGLNTEAFF | TGCAGCGGTGCCCGGGACAGGGGCCTGAACACTGAAGCTTTCTTT
NA | TRBJ2-7 | TRBV4-1 | TRBD1 | CASSQDRAGGSYEQYF | TGCGCCAGCAGCCAAGATCGGGCAGGGGGCTCCTACGAGCAGTACTTC
NA | TRBJ2-1 | TRBV9 | TRBD1 | CASSSGQGYNEQFF | TGTGCCAGCAGCTCCGGACAGGGCTACAATGAGCAGTTCTTC
NA | TRBJ1-1 | TRBV13 | TRBD1 | CASSLGGGRVNTEAFF | TGTGCCAGCAGCTTAGGAGGGGGCCGGGTGAACACTGAAGCTTTCTTT
NA | TRBJ2-2 | TRBV4-1 | NA | CASSPQGRNKLANTGELFF | TGCGCCAGCAGCCCCCAGGGCCGCAACAAACTCGCGAACACCGGGGAGCTGTTTTTT
NA | TRBJ1-5 | TRBV2 | NA | CASSVWGGNQPQHF | TGTGCCAGCAGTGTTTGGGGAGGTAATCAGCCCCAGCATTTT
few | TRBJ2-6 | TRBV4-3 | NA | CASSQDKGNRAVNLAGANVLTF | TGCGCCAGCAGCCAAGATAAAGGGAACAGGGCGGTAAATCTCGCTGGGGCCAACGTCCTGACTTTC
NA | TRBJ1-1 | TRBV2 | NA | CATQGTGASTEAFF | TGTGCCACGCAAGGGACGGGGGCTTCCACTGAAGCTTTCTTT
NA | TRBJ1-5 | TRBV15 | NA | CATSRERGEYQPQHF | TGTGCCACCAGCAGAGAGAGGGGGGAATATCAGCCCCAGCATTTT
few | TRBJ2-1 | TRBV7-2 | TRBD2 | CASSPRTSVNEQFF | TGTGCCAGCAGCCCCAGGACTAGCGTAAATGAGCAGTTCTTC
few | TRBJ2-3 | TRBV5-1 | TRBD2 | CASSFRTSSYTDTQYF | TGCGCCAGCAGCTTTAGGACTAGCAGCTACACAGATACGCAGTATTTT
NA | TRBJ2-7 | TRBV5-4 | TRBD2 | CASSPGGGRALYEQYF | TGTGCCAGCAGCCCGGGAGGCGGGAGGGCCTTGTACGAGCAGTACTTC
NA | TRBJ2-2 | TRBV19 | NA | CASSRPTGELFF | TGTGCCAGTAGTCGACCGACCGGGGAGCTGTTTTTT
few | TRBJ2-2 | TRBV4-1 | NA | CASRRQVLGGELFF | TGCGCCAGCAGAAGACAGGTTCTAGGCGGGGAGCTGTTTTTT
NA | TRBJ1-4 | TRBV5-8 | NA | CASSFGSGLTNEKLFF | TGTGCCAGCAGCTTCGGTAGTGGGTTAACTAATGAAAAACTGTTTTTT
NA | TRBJ2-3 | TRBV4-1 | TRBD1 | CASSPTGNTDTQYF | TGCGCCAGCAGCCCGACAGGGAACACAGATACGCAGTATTTT
NA | TRBJ1-2 | TRBV5-1 | TRBD1 | CASSYGQGNYGYTF | TGCGCCAGCAGCTACGGACAGGGGAACTATGGCTACACCTTC
NA | TRBJ2-3 | TRBV7-8 | TRBD2 | CASSVGGGGGADTQYF | TGTGCCAGCAGCGTCGGCGGGGGGGGTGGGGCAGATACGCAGTATTTT
NA | TRBJ2-1 | TRBV10-1 | NA | CASSPGTAFSYNEQFF | TGCGCCAGCAGTCCCGGGACTGCCTTCTCCTACAATGAGCAGTTCTTC
NA | TRBJ1-6 | TRBV19 | TRBD1 | CASSIEWTGGNSPLHF | TGTGCCAGTAGTATAGAATGGACAGGGGGCAATTCACCCCTCCACTTT
NA | TRBJ1-2 | TRBV25-1 | TRBD1 | CASSPGGQAISYTF | TGTGCCAGCAGTCCTGGAGGACAGGCCATTAGTTACACCTTC
NA | TRBJ2-1 | TRBV18 | NA | CASSPPARQGQGNEQFF | TGTGCCAGCTCACCGCCTGCTAGGCAGGGGCAGGGCAATGAGCAGTTCTTC